Below, one TCR beta chain is given with its context. The record originates from a study of T cell responses to AZD1222 COVID-19 vaccine. Method: immunoSEQ multiplex PCR; TCRdb's copy keeps in-frame clones and lacks some. The table includes roughly 200,000 clones, more than 85% detected once. Sequenced here: peripheral blood, sampled 28 days after the second AZD1222 dose. The source of this sequence is an adult who received the AZD1222 COVID-19 vaccine.

This CDR3 is CASALEGSSYNEQFF. CDR3 coding DNA: TGTGCCAGCGCCCTGGAGGGGAGCTCCTACAATGAGCAGTTCTTC. The chain combines TRBV9 with TRBJ2-1, with TRBD2 as a possible D gene (6 bases). V was trimmed by 7 bases and J by 0 bases, leaving 14 bases between them. The CDR3 length is 15 residues. CDR1 is SGDLS, CDR2 YYNGEE, per germline.